What follows is one TCR beta chain and its context. What it recognizes is unknown. This specimen belongs to a study of human T cells and chemical hapten exposure. Study observations and caveats: Against controls, expanded TCRs gave rise to significantly more large CDR3 similarity clusters.

TCRdb re-called the RACE reads with MiXCR, one entry per CDR3 protein. The data contain tens of thousands of distinct CDR3 sequences, approximately 9.9% of them singletons. The CDR3 runs 15 residues. V was cut by 1 base and J by 1 base, with 11 bases left in between. Germline V CDR1 and CDR2: MGHRA, YSYEKL. Time point in this sample: patch test 3, about 24 weeks after DPC sensitization. As to treatment: therapeutic diphenylcyclopropenone sensitization with weekly scalp DPC. The chain carries TRBV4-1 and TRBJ2-7; perhaps D is TRBD1 or TRBD2 (5 bases each). The source material was whole blood, sampled in connection with sensitization to the hapten diphenylcyclopropenone (DPC). The clonotype was recovered from a woman between 40 and 50 years old with alopecia areata. Some clones in this sample may be carry-over from other donors' samples. CDR3 sequence reads: CASSQGGGLSYEQYF. The CDR3 DNA sequence: TGCGCCAGCAGCCAAGGGGGCGGGTTGTCCTACGAGCAGTACTTC.